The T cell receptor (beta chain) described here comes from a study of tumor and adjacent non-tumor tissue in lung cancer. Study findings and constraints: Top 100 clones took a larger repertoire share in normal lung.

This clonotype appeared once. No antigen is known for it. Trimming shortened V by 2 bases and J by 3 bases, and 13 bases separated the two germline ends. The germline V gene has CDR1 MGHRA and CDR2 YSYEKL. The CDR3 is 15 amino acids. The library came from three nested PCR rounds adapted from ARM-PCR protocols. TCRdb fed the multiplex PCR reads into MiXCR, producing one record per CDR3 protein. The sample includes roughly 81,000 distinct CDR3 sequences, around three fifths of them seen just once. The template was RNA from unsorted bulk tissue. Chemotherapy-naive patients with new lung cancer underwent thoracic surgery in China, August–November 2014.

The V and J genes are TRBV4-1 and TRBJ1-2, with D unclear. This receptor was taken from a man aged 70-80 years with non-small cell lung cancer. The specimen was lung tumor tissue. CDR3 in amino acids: CASSQMLTEYYGYTF. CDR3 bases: TGCGCCAGCAGCCAAATGCTCACCGAGTACTATGGCTACACCTTC.